This passage covers 13 T cell receptor beta chains from one sample sequenced in a study of radiation and T cells in renal cell carcinoma (dated by TCRdb to 2020 to 2022). This sample's time point label indicates: blood 4 weeks post-SBRT, at nephrectomy. The treatment or condition label corresponds to: 15 Gy SBRT to primary tumor, nephrectomy 4 weeks later. Library preparation was by the immunoSEQ multiplex PCR assay. TCRdb took this table from immuneACCESS and kept in-frame rearrangements with V and J called. Such tables lack part of the clones; where checked against another copy, unresolved V genes explain under half of the gap, and the rest is unexplained. The sample data list 150,000 or so clones, and 88% of these were observed just once. The ten largest clones take up about 11% of the sample. The sequenced sample was blood, obtained from a patient whose treatment included radiotherapy and nephrectomy. The source is a woman between 50 and 59 years old with renal cell carcinoma.

The chain uses TRBV30 and TRBJ2-5; D remains unclear. This CDR3 has 13 residues. Trimming left V 2 bases short and J 2 bases short, with 9 bases between. Germline CDR1 reads GTSNPN; CDR2 reads SVGIG (reference sequence). CDR3 in amino acids: CAWSRRLQETQYF. Written as DNA, the CDR3 is TGTGCCTGGAGTCGGCGGCTTCAAGAGACCCAGTACTTC.

This chain links TRBV18 with TRBJ1-1; D not certain. Between the trimmed V and J ends, which lost 1 base and 3 bases, there was a span of 12 bases. The CDR3 spans 15 residues. Germline lookup yields CDR1 KGHSH and CDR2 LQKENI. CDR3 nucleotides: TGTGCCAGCTCACCACTCACGGGATGGGACACTGAAGCTTTCTTT. As protein: CASSPLTGWDTEAFF.

The J gene is TRBJ2-3, the V gene TRBV9, with 7 bases matching TRBD2. The CDR3 is made up of 15 amino acids. V was clipped by 0 bases and J by 3 bases; unmatched bases: 4. The germline CDR1 and CDR2 sequences are SGDLS and YYNGEE. Here the CDR3 reads CASSVDGGGTDTQYF. The CDR3 DNA sequence: TGTGCCAGCAGCGTAGACGGGGGAGGGACAGATACGCAGTATTTT.

This clone appeared many times. The gene calls are TRBV19 and TRBJ1-2; 7 bases line up with TRBD1. CDR1 and CDR2 (germline): LNHDA, SQIVND (reference sequence). V trimming: 3 bases; J trimming: 6 bases; junction bases outside the gene matches: 7. The length of the CDR3 is 14 residues. This CDR3 is CASSMQGGPHGYTF. The DNA of the CDR3 is TGTGCCAGTAGTATGCAGGGGGGTCCCCATGGCTACACCTTC.

This chain connects TRBV7-9 to TRBJ2-3; 7 bases match TRBD2. J lost 3 bases, V lost 4 bases, and 10 bases had no gene match. This CDR3 spans 16 amino acids. The germline CDR1 and CDR2 sequences are SEHNR and FQNEAQ (reference sequence). DNA of the CDR3: TGTGCCAGCAGCTCTGGCAGCGGGGTAGGAACAGATACGCAGTATTTT. Protein product: CASSSGSGVGTDTQYF. The complete variable domain, with remaining parts taken from reference TRBV7-9 and TRBJ2-3, reads DTGVSQNPRHKITKRGQNVTFRCDPISEHNRLYWYRQTLGQGPEFLTYFQNEAQLEKSRLLSDRFSAERPKGSFSTLEIQRTEQGDSAMYLCASSSGSGVGTDTQYFGPGTRLTVL.

This clone was observed a few times. The V and J genes are TRBV15 and TRBJ1-1; D unresolved. Trimming removed 10 bases at V and 2 bases at J, with 14 bases between. Germline V CDR1 and CDR2: LNHNV, YYDKDF (reference sequence). This CDR3 is 13 amino acids long. CDR3 in DNA: TGTGCCAAGAGCGGGGTGGCCAACACTGAAGCTTTCTTT. Translation gives CAKSGVANTEAFF.

The chain employs TRBV20-1 and TRBJ1-2; no reliable D call. Germline values: CDR1 DFQATT, CDR2 SNEGSKA (reference sequence). Trimming left V 4 bases short and J 4 bases short, with 7 bases between. This CDR3 spans 11 amino acids. The CDR3 reads CSAKVGYGYTF. CDR3 sequence (DNA): TGCAGTGCTAAGGTTGGCTATGGCTACACCTTC.

The rearrangement links TRBV20-1 to TRBJ2-5, with a weak D call TRBD2 (6 bases). TRBJ2-7 explains the end of the DNA better; the J call may be wrong. The CDR3 is made up of 11 amino acids. CDR1 and CDR2 from the germline V gene are DFQATT and SNEGSKA (reference sequence). The DNA for the CDR3 is TGCAGTGCGCGGGATGCCTACGAGCAGTACTTC. Its translation is CSARDAYEQYF.

The J gene is TRBJ1-1, the V gene TRBV5-5; possible D gene TRBD1, 6 bases. The germline CDR1 and CDR2 sequences are SGHKS and YYEKEE (reference sequence). Trimming stripped 2 bases from V and 0 bases from J, with 11 bases between. This CDR3 contains 15 residues. The CDR3 spells CASSFQGPMNTEAFF. The CDR3 bases are TGTGCCAGCAGCTTCCAGGGGCCGATGAACACTGAAGCTTTCTTT.

V is TRBV18 and J is TRBJ1-6; D possibly corresponds to TRBD1 (6 bases). The CDR3 has 16 amino acids. In germline, CDR1 is KGHSH, CDR2 LQKENI. Deletions cut 3 bases from V and 7 bases from J, with 16 bases between. CDR3 loop: CASSPTGQTLNSPLHF. CDR3 DNA sequence: TGTGCCAGCTCACCGACCGGACAGACCCTGAATTCACCCCTCCACTTT.

The chain couples TRBV29-1 to TRBJ2-3; no firm D call. The CDR3 extends over 11 amino acids. The V gene's germline CDR1 is SQVTM and CDR2 ANQGSEA. With 8 bases removed from V and 6 bases from J, the gap between germline ends came to 12 bases. As DNA, the CDR3 is TGCAGCCTACCGGTGGGGGATACGCAGTATTTT. It specifies CSLPVGDTQYF.

The J gene is TRBJ1-6, the V gene TRBV28; perhaps TRBD1 as D (5 bases). The CDR3 spans 12 residues. V was pared by 11 bases and J by 10 bases, with 15 bases between. Germline lookup yields CDR1 MDHEN and CDR2 SYDVKM. The CDR3 spells CAVRGGASPLHF. The CDR3 nucleotides read TGTGCCGTCCGGGGGGGAGCCTCACCCCTCCACTTT.

The chain couples TRBV7-2 to TRBJ1-2; D unresolved. Trimming took 6 bases from V and 4 from J, leaving 9 bases between them. The V gene's germline CDR1 is SGHTA and CDR2 FQGNSA. The length of the CDR3 is 12 residues. This chain's CDR3 is CASSPPGYGYTF. CDR3 coding DNA: TGTGCCAGCAGTCCCCCCGGCTATGGCTACACCTTC.